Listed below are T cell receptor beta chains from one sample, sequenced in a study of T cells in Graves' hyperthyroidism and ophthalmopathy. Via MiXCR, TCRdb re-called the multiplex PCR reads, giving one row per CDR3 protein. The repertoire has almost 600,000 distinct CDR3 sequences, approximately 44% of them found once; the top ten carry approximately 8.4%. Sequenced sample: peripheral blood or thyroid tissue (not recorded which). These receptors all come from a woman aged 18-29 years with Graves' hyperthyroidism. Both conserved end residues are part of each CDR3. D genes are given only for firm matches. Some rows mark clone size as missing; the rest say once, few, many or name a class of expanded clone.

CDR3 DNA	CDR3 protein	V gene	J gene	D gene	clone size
TGTGCCAGCAGAGAGGGCCGCACAGATACGCAGTATTTT	CASREGRTDTQYF	TRBV2	TRBJ2-3	.	few
TGCAGTGCTAGGGCTCCCAAAACAGGGCCTGAGCCCCAGCATTTT	CSARAPKTGPEPQHF	TRBV20-1	TRBJ1-5	.	many
TGTGCCAGCGGGGACACACGGGAAGCTTTCTTT	CASGDTREAFF	TRBV6-5	TRBJ1-1	.	few
TGTGCCAGCAGCTCCAGGAGGGGGCTAACAGGGGCCAACGTCCTGACTTTC	CASSSRRGLTGANVLTF	TRBV7-8	TRBJ2-6	.	.
TGTGCCAGCAGCGCCTTTGGGGGGGCTTCCGAGGATACGCAGTATTTT	CASSAFGGASEDTQYF	TRBV5-4	TRBJ2-3	.	.
TGCAGCGTTAGTGGTGGCGGGAGAGTTAGCGAGACCCAGTACTTC	CSVSGGGRVSETQYF	TRBV29-1	TRBJ2-5	TRBD2	once
TGCAGCGTTGCCCCGCCTAGCGGACCACAAGAGACCCAGTACTTC	CSVAPPSGPQETQYF	TRBV29-1	TRBJ2-5	TRBD2	.
TGTGCCAGCAGTGGCCGTCGACAAGCCGGGGAGCTGTTTTTT	CASSGRRQAGELFF	TRBV2	TRBJ2-2	.	many
TGTGCCAGCAGCGCCGAACCGGGACAGGCCTACGAGCAGTACTTC	CASSAEPGQAYEQYF	TRBV11-2	TRBJ2-7	TRBD1	many
TGCGCCAGCAGCCCGGGACTAAGCACAGATACGCAGTATTTT	CASSPGLSTDTQYF	TRBV10-1	TRBJ2-3	TRBD2	.
TGTGCCACCAGTGATTCCACCGGGACTAGCGGTTACAATGAGCAGTTCTTC	CATSDSTGTSGYNEQFF	TRBV24-1	TRBJ2-1	TRBD2	.
TGTGCCAGCAGCTTATCGCGGTCAGGGGAGCTGTTTTTT	CASSLSRSGELFF	TRBV7-3	TRBJ2-2	.	.
TGCGCCAGCAGCCCCGGGACAATGAGCAATCAGCCCCAGCATTTT	CASSPGTMSNQPQHF	TRBV5-1	TRBJ1-5	.	.
TGTGCCAGCAGTGAATGGACGGGCCCTAACTATGGCTACACCTTC	CASSEWTGPNYGYTF	TRBV6-1	TRBJ1-2	.	.
TGTGCCTGGAGTGGACTGGGGCGGGGGTCTGGAAACACCATATATTTT	CAWSGLGRGSGNTIYF	TRBV7-9	TRBJ1-3	.	.
TGCAGCGTTGCCCTCCGGGGCAGGGGTTCACCCCTCCACTTT	CSVALRGRGSPLHF	TRBV29-1	TRBJ1-6	.	.
TGCGCCAGCAGCTTGACGGGGGCGGATGAGACCCAGTACTTC	CASSLTGADETQYF	TRBV5-1	TRBJ2-5	.	many
TGCGCCAGCAGCTTGGACGGGCCCAACATGAACACTGAAGCTTTCTTT	CASSLDGPNMNTEAFF	TRBV5-1	TRBJ1-1	.	many
TGCAGTGCTAGAGATCTAGGCGGGACAGAGGCCTACGAGCAGTACTTC	CSARDLGGTEAYEQYF	TRBV20-1	TRBJ2-7	.	.
TGTGCCAGTAGTACTATAGACAGGTTGAACACTGAAGCTTTCTTT	CASSTIDRLNTEAFF	TRBV19	TRBJ1-1	.	.
TGTGCCAGCACCCACACGGGAGGAGGGAATGGCTACACCTTC	CASTHTGGGNGYTF	TRBV7-8	TRBJ1-2	.	.
TGTGCCAGCAGCGCAGGGGTTGGCTATGGCTACACCTTC	CASSAGVGYGYTF	TRBV7-6	TRBJ1-2	.	many
TGTGCCAGCAGTTCTAGCGGGAGGACAGATACGCAGTATTTT	CASSSSGRTDTQYF	TRBV2	TRBJ2-3	TRBD2	many
TGTGCCAGCAGCTTGGAAAGGGGCAGCTCCTATAATTCACCCCTCCACTTT	CASSLERGSSYNSPLHF	TRBV5-6	TRBJ1-6	.	many
TGTGCCAGCAGCCCCGGACAGGGAGAATATTTT	CASSPGQGEYF	TRBV7-2	TRBJ1-3	TRBD1	once
TGTGCCAGCAGTTTGACGCGACGAGGACTAGGCTACACCTTC	CASSLTRRGLGYTF	TRBV12-3/TRBV12-4	TRBJ1-2	.	many
TGTGCTAGAGTTGACGGAAAGGAAAATTCACCCCTCCACTTT	CARVDGKENSPLHF	TRBV2	TRBJ1-6	.	.
TGTGCCAGCAGAGGAGGGGGTCGTCGGCAGCCCCAGCATTTT	CASRGGGRRQPQHF	TRBV27	TRBJ1-5	.	.
TGTGCCAGCAGTTACTCAATCGGGGGGGCACCCACGGGCCAGCCCCAGCATTTT	CASSYSIGGAPTGQPQHF	TRBV6-5	TRBJ1-5	.	few
TGTGCCAGCGGAAGGGGGCAAGGGTATGGCTACACCTTC	CASGRGQGYGYTF	TRBV27	TRBJ1-2	TRBD1	many
TGTGCCAGCAGCTTACCCCGGCACCTCGGTAACACTGAAGCTTTCTTT	CASSLPRHLGNTEAFF	TRBV7-8	TRBJ1-1	.	many
TGCGCCAGCAGCGCACAGGGGTCTACGAGCACCGGGGAGCTGTTTTTT	CASSAQGSTSTGELFF	TRBV5-1	TRBJ2-2	TRBD1	.
TGTGCCAACAGTTGGGACAGGGCGAACACCGGGGAGCTGTCTTGG	CANSWDRANTGELSW	TRBV6-5	TRBJ2-2	TRBD1	once
TGTGCCAGCAGTGAGAGGCAGGTCTATGGCTACACCTTC	CASSERQVYGYTF	TRBV2	TRBJ1-2	.	many
TGCGCCAGCAGCACCCTTGACTCCTACGAGCAGTACTTC	CASSTLDSYEQYF	TRBV2	TRBJ2-7	.	once
TGCAGTGCCCGGCGGGGCATCCGCAGCAATCAGCCCCAGCATTTT	CSARRGIRSNQPQHF	TRBV20-1	TRBJ1-5	.	.
TGTGCCAGCAGTGACCCAGCCGGGGAGACCCAGTACTTC	CASSDPAGETQYF	TRBV2	TRBJ2-5	.	many
TGTACCACCCGGGACAGCGCCTACGAGCAGTACTTC	CTTRDSAYEQYF	TRBV6-2/TRBV6-3	TRBJ2-7	TRBD1	once
TGTGCCAGCAGTGAAGCGCTTCGGGCGGACAGGATGAACACTGAAGCTTTCTTT	CASSEALRADRMNTEAFF	TRBV6-6	TRBJ1-1	TRBD1	.
TGTGCCAGCAGCCAACACCAGGGGGGTGAGACCCAGTACTTC	CASSQHQGGETQYF	TRBV3-1	TRBJ2-5	.	many
TGCGCCAGCAGTGATCGCGGGGCCTACGAGCAGTACTTC	CASSDRGAYEQYF	TRBV10-1	TRBJ2-7	.	many
TGCAGTGCTGGGAGGGGGATACTGGGTGAGCAGTACTTC	CSAGRGILGEQYF	TRBV20-1	TRBJ2-7	.	.
TGCGCCAGCAGCCAGACAGGACCCTGGGAAAAACTGTTTTTT	CASSQTGPWEKLFF	TRBV4-1	TRBJ1-4	.	.
TGTGCCAGCAGCGTAGAGCCCGTCCAGGGGCTGGGGGAGCAGTACTTC	CASSVEPVQGLGEQYF	TRBV9	TRBJ2-7	.	many
TGCAGTGCTAGAGATGGGTTAGCGGGCAACACCGGGGAGCTGTTTTTT	CSARDGLAGNTGELFF	TRBV20-1	TRBJ2-2	TRBD2	.
TGCAGTGCTAGTTTGACAGGGTCGCTCACTGAAGCTTTCTTT	CSASLTGSLTEAFF	TRBV20-1	TRBJ1-1	TRBD1	many
TGCAGCGTCACGACTAGAAACCACCAAGAGACCCAGTACTTC	CSVTTRNHQETQYF	TRBV29-1	TRBJ2-5	.	.
TGTGCCAGCAGCCACAAACTCAAGACAGGACAGGCCTACACCGGGGAGCTGTTTTTT	CASSHKLKTGQAYTGELFF	TRBV7-9	TRBJ2-2	TRBD1	many
TGCAGTGCCAGCAGCGCTCCGGGACAGGTCTACGAGCAGTACTTC	CSASSAPGQVYEQYF	TRBV20-1	TRBJ2-7	TRBD1	.
TGCAGCGTCAGGGGCCCGTGGCAAGAGACCCAGCATTTT	CSVRGPWQETQHF	TRBV29-1	TRBJ1-5	.	.
TGTGCCAGCAGCATATTATGGGACAGAAGCCGGTCGGGCTACACCTTC	CASSILWDRSRSGYTF	TRBV7-9	TRBJ1-2	TRBD1	many
TGTGCCAGCAGTGAAGCCAGACTCGCCTATGGCTACACCTTC	CASSEARLAYGYTF	TRBV2	TRBJ1-2	.	many
TGCAGTGGGACAGGATCCGGGGAGCTGTTTTTT	CSGTGSGELFF	TRBV20-1	TRBJ2-2	TRBD1	many
TGTGCCAGCAGCTTAGTGTCCAGGGGGAGCAATCAGCCCCAGCATTTT	CASSLVSRGSNQPQHF	TRBV7-4	TRBJ1-5	TRBD1	many
TGTGCCAGCGCCGGTTCGAATTCACCCCTCCACTTT	CASAGSNSPLHF	TRBV2	TRBJ1-6	.	.